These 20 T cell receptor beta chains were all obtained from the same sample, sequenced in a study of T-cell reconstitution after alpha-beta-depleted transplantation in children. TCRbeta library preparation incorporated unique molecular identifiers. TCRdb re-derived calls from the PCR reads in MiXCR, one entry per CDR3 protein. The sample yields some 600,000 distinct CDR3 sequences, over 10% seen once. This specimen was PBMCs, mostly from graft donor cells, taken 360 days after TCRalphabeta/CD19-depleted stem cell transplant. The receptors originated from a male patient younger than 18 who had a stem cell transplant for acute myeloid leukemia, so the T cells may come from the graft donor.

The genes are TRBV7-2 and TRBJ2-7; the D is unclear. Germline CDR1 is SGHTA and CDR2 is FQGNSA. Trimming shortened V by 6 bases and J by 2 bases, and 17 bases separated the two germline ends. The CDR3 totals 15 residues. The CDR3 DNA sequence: TGTGCCAGCAGGCCCCGGGCCGCGGCCACCTACGAGCAGTACTTC. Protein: CASRPRAAATYEQYF.

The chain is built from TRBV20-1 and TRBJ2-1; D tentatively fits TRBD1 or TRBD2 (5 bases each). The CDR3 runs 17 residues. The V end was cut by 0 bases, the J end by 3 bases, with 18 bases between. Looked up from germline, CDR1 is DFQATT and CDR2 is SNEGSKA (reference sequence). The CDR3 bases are TGCAGTGCTAGAGATCCCGGGACGGTGGGCAACTACAATGAGCAGTTCTTC. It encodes CSARDPGTVGNYNEQFF.

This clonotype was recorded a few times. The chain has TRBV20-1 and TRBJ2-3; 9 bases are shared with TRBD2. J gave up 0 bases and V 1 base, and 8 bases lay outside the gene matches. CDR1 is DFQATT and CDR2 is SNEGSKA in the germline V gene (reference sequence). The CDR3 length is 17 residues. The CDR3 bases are TGCAGTGCTAGAGTCGGGACTAGCAGCTCTAGCACAGATACGCAGTATTTT. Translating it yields CSARVGTSSSSTDTQYF.

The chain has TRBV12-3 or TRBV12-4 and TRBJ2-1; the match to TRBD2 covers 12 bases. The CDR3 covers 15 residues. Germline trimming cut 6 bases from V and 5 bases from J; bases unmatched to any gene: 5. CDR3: CASRLGLAGHNEQFF. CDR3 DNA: TGTGCCAGCAGGCTAGGACTAGCGGGACACAATGAGCAGTTCTTC.

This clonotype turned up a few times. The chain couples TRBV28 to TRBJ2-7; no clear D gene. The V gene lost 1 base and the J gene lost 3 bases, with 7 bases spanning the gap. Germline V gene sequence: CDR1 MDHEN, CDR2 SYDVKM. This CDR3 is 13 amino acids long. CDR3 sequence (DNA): TGTGCCAGCAGTTTATCGGCCCGCTACGAGCAGTACTTC. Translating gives CASSLSARYEQYF.

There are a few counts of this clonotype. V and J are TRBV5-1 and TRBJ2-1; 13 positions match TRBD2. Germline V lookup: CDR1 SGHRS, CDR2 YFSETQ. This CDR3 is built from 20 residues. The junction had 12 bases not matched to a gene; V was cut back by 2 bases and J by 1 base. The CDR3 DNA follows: TGCGCCAGCAGCTTTGACCCCGGACTAGCGGGGGAAGATTCCTACAATGAGCAGTTCTTC. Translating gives CASSFDPGLAGEDSYNEQFF.

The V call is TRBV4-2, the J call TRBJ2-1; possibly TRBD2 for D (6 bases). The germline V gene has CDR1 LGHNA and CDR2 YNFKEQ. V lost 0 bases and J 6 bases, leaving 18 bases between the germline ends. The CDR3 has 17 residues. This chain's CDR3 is CASSQDLAGPHGNEQFF. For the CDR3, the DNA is TGTGCCAGCAGCCAAGATCTGGCGGGACCCCACGGCAATGAGCAGTTCTTC.

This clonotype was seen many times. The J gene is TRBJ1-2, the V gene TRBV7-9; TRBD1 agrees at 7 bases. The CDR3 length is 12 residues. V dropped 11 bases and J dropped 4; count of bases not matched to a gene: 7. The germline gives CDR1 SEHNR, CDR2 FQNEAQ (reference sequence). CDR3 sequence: CAGGGLGYGYTF. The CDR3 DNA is TGTGCCGGAGGGGGCCTTGGCTATGGCTACACCTTC.

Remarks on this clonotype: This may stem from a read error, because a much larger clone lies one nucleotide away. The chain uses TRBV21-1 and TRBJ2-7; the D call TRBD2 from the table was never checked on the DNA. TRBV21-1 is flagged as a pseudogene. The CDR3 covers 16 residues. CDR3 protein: CARSPKGGALTYEQYF. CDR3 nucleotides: TGTGCCAGAAGCCCTAAGGGGGGGGCCCTGACCTACGAGCAGTACTTC.

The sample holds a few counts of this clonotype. The DNA for the CDR3 is TGTGCCAGCAGCTTAGCGTGGTCTAGCGGGAGTATACGGGATGAGCAGTTCTTC. This gives the protein CASSLAWSSGSIRDEQFF. The chain has TRBV7-6 and TRBJ2-1, with TRBD2 identical over 10 bases. V shed 0 bases, J shed 8 bases, and the junction held 13 bases outside the gene matches. Per germline, CDR1 SGHVS and CDR2 FNYEAQ. The CDR3 has 18 amino acids.

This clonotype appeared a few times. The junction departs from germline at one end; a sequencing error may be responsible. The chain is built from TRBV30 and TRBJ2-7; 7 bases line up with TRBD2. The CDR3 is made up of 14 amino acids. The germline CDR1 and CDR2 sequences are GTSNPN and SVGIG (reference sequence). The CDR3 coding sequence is TGTGCCCGGAGCGGGACCGAATCTCCCTACGAGCAGTACTTC. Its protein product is CARSGTESPYEQYF.

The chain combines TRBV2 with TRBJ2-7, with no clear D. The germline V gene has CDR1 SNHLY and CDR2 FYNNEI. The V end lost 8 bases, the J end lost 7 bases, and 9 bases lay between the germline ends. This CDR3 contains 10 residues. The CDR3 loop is CASEAWEQYF. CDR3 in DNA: TGTGCCAGCGAGGCGTGGGAGCAGTACTTC.

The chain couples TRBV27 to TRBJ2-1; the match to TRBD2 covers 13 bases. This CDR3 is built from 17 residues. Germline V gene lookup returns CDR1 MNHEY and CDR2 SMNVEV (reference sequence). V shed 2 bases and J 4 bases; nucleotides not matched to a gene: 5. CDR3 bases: TGTGCCAGCAGTTTAGGGACTAGCGGGGAGTTTTACAATGAGCAGTTCTTC. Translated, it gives CASSLGTSGEFYNEQFF.

CDR3 loop: CSVSRTDNEKLFF. CDR3 sequence (DNA): TGCAGCGTCTCGAGGACCGATAATGAAAAACTGTTTTTT. V is TRBV29-1 and J is TRBJ1-4; no definite D call. Germline V lookup: CDR1 SQVTM, CDR2 ANQGSEA. The V gene lost 6 bases and the J gene lost 4 bases, with 12 bases spanning the gap. This CDR3 spans 13 amino acids.

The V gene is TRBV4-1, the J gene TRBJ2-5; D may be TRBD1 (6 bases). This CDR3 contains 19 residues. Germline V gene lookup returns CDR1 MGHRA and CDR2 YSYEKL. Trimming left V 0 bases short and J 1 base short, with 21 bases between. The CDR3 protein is CASSQESRDTHGGQETQYF. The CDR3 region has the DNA TGCGCCAGCAGCCAAGAAAGTCGGGACACCCATGGAGGCCAAGAGACCCAGTACTTC.

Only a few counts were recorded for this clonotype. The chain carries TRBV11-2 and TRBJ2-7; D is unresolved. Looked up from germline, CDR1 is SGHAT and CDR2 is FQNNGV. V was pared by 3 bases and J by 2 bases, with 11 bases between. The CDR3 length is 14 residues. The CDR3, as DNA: TGTGCCAGCAGCTTGAGGTCGCGACCCTACGAGCAGTACTTC. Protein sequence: CASSLRSRPYEQYF. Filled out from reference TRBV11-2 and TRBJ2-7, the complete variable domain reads EAGVAQSPRYKIIEKRQSVAFWCNPISGHATLYWYQQILGQGPKLLIQFQNNGVVDDSQLPKDRFSAERLKGVDSTLKIQPAKLEDSAVYLCASSLRSRPYEQYFGPGTRLTVT.

In nucleotides, the CDR3 is TGTGCCAGCAGCCGGGATCCCTTAACCGGGGAGCTGTTTTTT. Translated, it gives CASSRDPLTGELFF. The chain combines TRBV25-1 with TRBJ2-2, with D maybe TRBD2 (5 bases). Trimming stripped 6 bases from V and 5 bases from J, with 13 bases between. This CDR3 is 14 amino acids long. Germline lookup yields CDR1 MGHDK and CDR2 SYGVNS. The variable domain in full, with the rest retrieved from reference TRBV25-1 and TRBJ2-2, is EADIYQTPRYLVIGTGKKITLECSQTMGHDKMYWYQQDPGMELHLIHYSYGVNSTEKGDLSSESTVSRIRTEHFPLTLESARPSHTSQYLCASSRDPLTGELFFGEGSRLTVL.

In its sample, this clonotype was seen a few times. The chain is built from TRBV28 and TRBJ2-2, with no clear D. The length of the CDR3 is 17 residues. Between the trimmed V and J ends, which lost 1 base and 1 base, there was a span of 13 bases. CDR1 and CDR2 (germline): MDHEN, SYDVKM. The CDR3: CASSLSPRLGNTGELFF. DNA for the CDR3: TGTGCCAGCAGTTTATCGCCTCGGCTTGGGAACACCGGGGAGCTGTTTTTT.

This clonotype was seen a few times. The CDR3 loop is CASSLAPVVNEQFF. In DNA, the CDR3 is TGCGCCAGCAGCTTGGCCCCGGTTGTCAATGAGCAGTTCTTC. The gene calls are TRBV5-1 and TRBJ2-1; D unclear. This CDR3 has 14 amino acids. The V end was cut by 0 bases, the J end by 6 bases, with 10 bases between. Germline V gene data show CDR1 as SGHRS and CDR2 as YFSETQ. The full variable domain, with the rest looked up from reference TRBV5-1 and TRBJ2-1, is KAGVTQTPRYLIKTRGQQVTLSCSPISGHRSVSWYQQTPGQGLQFLFEYFSETQRNKGNFPGRFSGRQFSNSRSEMNVSTLELGDSALYLCASSLAPVVNEQFFGPGTRLTVL.

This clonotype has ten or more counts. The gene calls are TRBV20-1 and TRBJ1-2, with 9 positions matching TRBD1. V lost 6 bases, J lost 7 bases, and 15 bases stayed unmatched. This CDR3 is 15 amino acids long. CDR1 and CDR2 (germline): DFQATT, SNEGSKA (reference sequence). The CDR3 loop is CSADLKQGANGGYTF. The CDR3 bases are TGCAGTGCAGACCTAAAACAGGGGGCGAACGGTGGCTACACCTTC.